This entry lists 14 T cell receptor beta chains sequenced from one sample in a study of cytotoxic CD8 clonotypes in ibrutinib-treated CLL (dated by TCRdb to the early 2020s). Library generation was performed with the immunoSEQ multiplex PCR assay. TCRdb re-hosts the immuneACCESS table, in-frame sequences only. Its copies lack some clones; in the studies checked, an unresolved V gene accounts for under half of them, and the cause for the rest is not known. The sample profile shows a few hundred thousand clones; 70% of them were found once. The ten most abundant clones make up 15% of the sample. Interpreted using the paper, the time point label stands for: 24 months on ibrutinib. The sample consisted of PBMCs, taken after 24 months of ibrutinib treatment. Receptors originate from a human donor with chronic lymphocytic leukemia.

The rearrangement joins TRBV7-3 to TRBJ2-3; D gene unclear. V gave up 8 bases and J gave up 2 bases, with 11 bases separating them. The germline CDR1 and CDR2 sequences are SGHTA and FQGTGA. There are 13 residues in the CDR3. CDR3 in DNA: TGTGCCAGCGGCCGAACAGTCACAGATACGCAGTATTTT. This codes for CASGRTVTDTQYF.

The V gene is TRBV30, the J gene TRBJ1-5; TRBD1 matches 7 bases. J was trimmed by 3 bases and V by 2 bases; bases with no gene match: 7. This CDR3 spans 15 amino acids. Germline CDR1 GTSNPN, CDR2 SVGIG (reference sequence). The DNA for the CDR3 is TGTGCCTGGAGTTTAAGAACAGGGGCCAATCAGCCCCAGCATTTT. Amino acids: CAWSLRTGANQPQHF. Full variable domain (remainder filled in from reference TRBV30 and TRBJ1-5): SQTIHQWPATLVQPVGSPLSLECTVEGTSNPNLYWYRQAAGRGLQLLFYSVGIGQISSEVPQNLSASRPQDRQFILSSKKLLLSDSGFYLCAWSLRTGANQPQHFGDGTRLSIL.

The chain joins TRBV7-2 to TRBJ2-7; D possibly corresponds to TRBD2 (5 bases). The ends were cut back, 3 bases at V and 6 bases at J, with 12 bases in the middle. The CDR3 totals 13 residues. Per germline, CDR1 SGHTA and CDR2 FQGNSA. The CDR3: CASSLRGSGEQYF. Here the CDR3 DNA reads TGTGCCAGCAGCTTGAGAGGGAGCGGCGAGCAGTACTTC.

J is TRBJ1-5 and V is TRBV5-1; 7 positions agree with TRBD1. Germline CDR1 SGHRS, CDR2 YFSETQ. This CDR3 spans 14 amino acids. After removal of 7 bases from V and 1 base from J, the junction contained 5 bases not matched to a gene. The CDR3 region is CASAEGGSNQPQHF. Here the CDR3 DNA reads TGCGCCAGCGCGGAAGGGGGCAGCAATCAGCCCCAGCATTTT. Together with reference TRBV5-1 and TRBJ1-5, the CDR3 gives the full variable domain: KAGVTQTPRYLIKTRGQQVTLSCSPISGHRSVSWYQQTPGQGLQFLFEYFSETQRNKGNFPGRFSGRQFSNSRSEMNVSTLELGDSALYLCASAEGGSNQPQHFGDGTRLSIL.

The chain joins TRBV7-9 to TRBJ1-5, with a tentative D call TRBD1 (5 bases). V shed 5 bases and J shed 0 bases, with 11 bases lying between them. CDR3 length: 15 residues. Germline V CDR1 and CDR2: SEHNR, FQNEAQ (reference sequence). CDR3 region: CASSRTGDSNQPQHF. CDR3 DNA sequence: TGTGCCAGCAGCCGAACAGGTGATAGCAATCAGCCCCAGCATTTT.

The V and J genes are TRBV7-9 and TRBJ2-3; D gene ambiguous. The CDR3 is 13 residues long. CDR1 and CDR2 from the germline V gene are SEHNR and FQNEAQ (reference sequence). Between the trimmed V and J ends, which lost 8 bases and 2 bases, there was a span of 11 bases. This chain's CDR3 is CASRQETTDTQYF. The CDR3 bases are TGTGCCAGCCGCCAAGAGACCACAGATACGCAGTATTTT.

The chain uses TRBV6-6 and TRBJ1-4; D gene ambiguous. Looked up from germline, CDR1 is MNHNY and CDR2 is SVGAGI (reference sequence). V was pared by 6 bases and J by 9 bases, with 14 bases between. CDR3 length equals 13 residues. The CDR3: CASRSAGSQKLFF. The CDR3, as DNA: TGTGCCAGCAGGTCGGCGGGCTCCCAAAAACTGTTTTTT.

This clone occurred a few times. Here the CDR3 reads CASSLWRGLETQYF. Written as DNA, the CDR3 is TGTGCCAGCAGCCTTTGGCGGGGCCTGGAGACCCAGTACTTC. The chain carries TRBV7-3 and TRBJ2-5; a weak D match, TRBD2 (6 bases). The CDR3 contains 14 residues. V lost 5 bases and J lost 5, with 15 bases in between. From germline, CDR1 is SGHTA and CDR2 FQGTGA.

The chain has TRBV30 and TRBJ1-5; a possible D gene is TRBD1 (5 bases). The CDR3 totals 13 residues. Trimming took off 2 bases at V and 6 bases at J, with 11 bases between the two ends. Germline V gives CDR1 GTSNPN, CDR2 SVGIG (reference sequence). CDR3 in amino acids: CAWSSGTPQPQHF. The DNA of the CDR3 is TGTGCCTGGAGTTCGGGGACCCCTCAGCCCCAGCATTTT.

V is TRBV28 and J is TRBJ1-5; 10 positions agree with TRBD1. CDR1 and CDR2 from the germline V gene are MDHEN and SYDVKM. V dropped 6 bases and J dropped 6; count of bases not matched to a gene: 8. This CDR3 has 15 residues. This chain's CDR3 is CASSDPGQGIQPQHF. DNA of the CDR3: TGTGCCAGCAGCGATCCGGGACAGGGGATTCAGCCCCAGCATTTT. The complete variable domain, with remaining parts taken from reference TRBV28 and TRBJ1-5, reads DVKVTQSSRYLVKRTGEKVFLECVQDMDHENMFWYRQDPGLGLRLIYFSYDVKMKEKGDIPEGYSVSREKKERFSLILESASTNQTSMYLCASSDPGQGIQPQHFGDGTRLSIL.

V is TRBV6-6 and J is TRBJ2-7; 7 nucleotides agree with TRBD1. The V gene end was trimmed by 5 bases and the J gene end by 6 bases; junction bases not matched to a gene: 7. The CDR3 sequence is 13 residues long. Looked up from germline, CDR1 is MNHNY and CDR2 is SVGAGI (reference sequence). The CDR3 DNA follows: TGTGCCAGCAGTACACAGGGGACGGTCGAGCAGTACTTC. This codes for CASSTQGTVEQYF.

The chain uses TRBV7-2 and TRBJ2-2; TRBD2 matches at 11 bases. The CDR3 covers 16 residues. The germline gives CDR1 SGHTA, CDR2 FQGNSA. V was clipped by 5 bases and J by 1 base; unmatched bases: 3. The chain's CDR3 is CASSKLAGGNTGELFF. The DNA for the CDR3 is TGTGCCAGCAGCAAGCTAGCGGGAGGGAACACCGGGGAGCTGTTTTTT.

The rearrangement uses TRBV18 and TRBJ1-5; D remains unclear. This CDR3 comprises 12 residues. V was pared by 4 bases and J by 9 bases, with 10 bases between. CDR1 and CDR2 from the germline V gene are KGHSH and LQKENI. The CDR3 DNA reads TGTGCCAGCTCACGGGATAGTGGGCCCCAGCATTTT. It encodes CASSRDSGPQHF. Using reference TRBV18 and TRBJ1-5 for the parts outside the CDR3, the full variable domain is NAGVMQNPRHLVRRRGQEARLRCSPMKGHSHVYWYRQLPEEGLKFMVYLQKENIIDESGMPKERFSAEFPKEGPSILRIQQVVRGDSAAYFCASSRDSGPQHFGDGTRLSIL.

This clone has just a few counts. The J gene is TRBJ1-2, the V gene TRBV5-1; D not resolved. Germline CDR1 and CDR2: SGHRS and YFSETQ. V was shortened by 3 bases and J by 3 bases, with 12 bases between the two germline ends. The CDR3 is 14 amino acids. The CDR3 DNA is TGCGCCAGCAGCTCGGACGGCTCCCACTATGGCTACACCTTC. The encoded protein is CASSSDGSHYGYTF.